This T cell receptor (beta chain) was identified during a study of CD8 T cells in ankylosing spondylitis. Study-wide results and limits: For ankylosing spondylitis blood, a TCR beta motif of about 8 highly homologous variants appeared characteristic.

A single record per CDR3 protein comes from TCRdb applying MiXCR to the 5' RACE reads. Counted here are 200,000 to 300,000 distinct CDR3 sequences, over 9.5% occurring once; the ten biggest clones make up about 2.5%. This clonotype was counted many times. The antigen remains undetermined. The V end was cut by 1 base, the J end by 4 bases, with 16 bases between. Germline values: CDR1 MNHEY, CDR2 SVGAGI. The CDR3 totals 17 residues. The receptor comes from a male donor with ankylosing spondylitis or in good health (not recorded which). V and J are TRBV6-5 and TRBJ1-4; D is unclear. Material for sequencing was blood, either unsorted or a sorted T cell fraction (not recorded which). The CDR3 is CASSYWQAGPFNEKLFF. The CDR3 bases are TGTGCCAGCAGTTACTGGCAGGCCGGGCCTTTTAATGAAAAACTGTTTTTT.